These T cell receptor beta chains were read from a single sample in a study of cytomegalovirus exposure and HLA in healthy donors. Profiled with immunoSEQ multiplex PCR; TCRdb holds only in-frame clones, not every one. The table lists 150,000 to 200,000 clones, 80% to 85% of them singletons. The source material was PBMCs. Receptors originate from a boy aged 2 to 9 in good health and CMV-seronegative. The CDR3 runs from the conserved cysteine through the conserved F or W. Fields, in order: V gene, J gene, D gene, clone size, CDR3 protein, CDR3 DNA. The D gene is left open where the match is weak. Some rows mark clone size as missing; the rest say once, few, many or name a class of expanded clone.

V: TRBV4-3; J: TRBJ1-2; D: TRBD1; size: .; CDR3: CASSQDRQGINYGCTF; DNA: TGCGCCAGCAGCCAAGATCGACAGGGAATTAACTATGGCTGCACCTTC
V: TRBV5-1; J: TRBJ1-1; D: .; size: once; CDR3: CASSLVVGGLNTEAFF; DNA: TGCGCCAGCAGCTTGGTAGTCGGCGGCCTGAACACTGAAGCTTTCTTT
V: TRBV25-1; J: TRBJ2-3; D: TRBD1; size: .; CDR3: CASSLQGTDTQYF; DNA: TGTGCCAGCAGTCTACAGGGGACAGATACGCAGTATTTT
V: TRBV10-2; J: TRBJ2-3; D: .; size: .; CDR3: CASSPRYQASTDTQYF; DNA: TGCGCCAGCAGTCCCCGGTATCAGGCTAGCACAGATACGCAGTATTTT
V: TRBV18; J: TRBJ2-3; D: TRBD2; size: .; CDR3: CASSPRLAGGTDTQYF; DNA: TGTGCCAGCTCACCCCGACTAGCGGGAGGCACAGATACGCAGTATTTT
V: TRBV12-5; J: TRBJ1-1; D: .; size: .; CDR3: CASGRGQSMNTEAFF; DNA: TGTGCTAGTGGTCGTGGACAGTCCATGAACACTGAAGCTTTCTTT
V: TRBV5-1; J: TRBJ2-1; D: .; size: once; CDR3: CASSPGSFMDEQFF; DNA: TGCGCCAGCAGCCCGGGGTCATTTATGGATGAGCAGTTCTTC
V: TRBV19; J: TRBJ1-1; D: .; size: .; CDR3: CASSKDRTEAFF; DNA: TGTGCCAGTAGTAAAGACAGAACTGAAGCTTTCTTT
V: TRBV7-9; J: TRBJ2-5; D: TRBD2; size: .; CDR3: CASSLGLAWETQYF; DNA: TGTGCCAGCAGCCTGGGACTAGCGTGGGAGACCCAGTACTTC
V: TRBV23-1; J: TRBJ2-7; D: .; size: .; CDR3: CASSHPSTYEQYF; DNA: TGCGCCAGCAGTCATCCTAGCACCTACGAGCAGTACTTC
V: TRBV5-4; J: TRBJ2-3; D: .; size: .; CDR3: CASSNSRTDTQYF; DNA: TGTGCCAGCAGCAATTCCAGAACGGATACGCAGTATTTT
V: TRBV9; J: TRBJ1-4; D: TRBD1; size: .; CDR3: CASSGDSGEKLFF; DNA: TGTGCCAGCAGCGGGGACAGTGGAGAAAAACTGTTTTTT
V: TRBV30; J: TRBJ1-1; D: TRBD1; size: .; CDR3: CANDREINTEAFF; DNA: TGTGCCAATGACAGGGAAATAAACACTGAAGCTTTCTTT
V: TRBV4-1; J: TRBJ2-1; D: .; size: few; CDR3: CASSQESQRGLSSGQFF; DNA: TGCGCCAGCAGCCAAGAATCTCAGAGGGGACTTTCAAGCGGGCAGTTCTTC
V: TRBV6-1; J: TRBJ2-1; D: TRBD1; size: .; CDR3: CASFEGAFGEQFF; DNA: TGTGCCAGCTTCGAGGGGGCGTTCGGTGAGCAGTTCTTC
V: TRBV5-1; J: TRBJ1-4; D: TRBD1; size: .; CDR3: CASMTGGEKLFF; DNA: TGCGCCAGCATGACAGGGGGCGAAAAACTGTTTTTT
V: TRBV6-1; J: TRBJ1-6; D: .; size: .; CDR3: CASSEAEGFRSPLHF; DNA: TGTGCCAGCAGTGAAGCAGAGGGTTTCAGGTCACCCCTCCACTTT
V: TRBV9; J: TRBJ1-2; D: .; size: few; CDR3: CASSATGSYGYTF; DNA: TGTGCCAGCAGCGCAACAGGTTCTTATGGCTACACCTTC
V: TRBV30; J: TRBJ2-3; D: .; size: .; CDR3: CAWSVLPDTQYF; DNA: TGTGCCTGGAGTGTACTCCCAGATACGCAGTATTTT